The clone carrying this T cell receptor beta chain appeared once. Its target is unknown. These data originate in a study of cytomegalovirus exposure and HLA in healthy donors. Trimming stripped 5 bases from V and 3 bases from J, with 8 bases between. The germline V gene has CDR1 PRHDT and CDR2 FYEKMQ (reference sequence). The CDR3 has 12 amino acids. 13 Jbeta primers and 60 Vbeta primers were used for the PCR. Profiled with immunoSEQ multiplex PCR; TCRdb holds only in-frame clones, not every one. The table includes 100,000 or so clones, 65% to 75% detected once. General study results and limits: The CMV antigen specificity of a few CMV-associated chains was confirmed through in vitro analysis. The authors judged a highly shared variant cluster likely a sequencing artifact.

The chain uses TRBV13 and TRBJ2-7; the D gene is possibly TRBD1 (6 bases). The source material was PBMCs. The receptor was isolated from a woman in her thirties or forties in good health and CMV-seronegative. This CDR3 reads CASSVQGYEQYF. DNA of the CDR3: TGTGCCAGCAGCGTACAGGGCTACGAGCAGTACTTC.